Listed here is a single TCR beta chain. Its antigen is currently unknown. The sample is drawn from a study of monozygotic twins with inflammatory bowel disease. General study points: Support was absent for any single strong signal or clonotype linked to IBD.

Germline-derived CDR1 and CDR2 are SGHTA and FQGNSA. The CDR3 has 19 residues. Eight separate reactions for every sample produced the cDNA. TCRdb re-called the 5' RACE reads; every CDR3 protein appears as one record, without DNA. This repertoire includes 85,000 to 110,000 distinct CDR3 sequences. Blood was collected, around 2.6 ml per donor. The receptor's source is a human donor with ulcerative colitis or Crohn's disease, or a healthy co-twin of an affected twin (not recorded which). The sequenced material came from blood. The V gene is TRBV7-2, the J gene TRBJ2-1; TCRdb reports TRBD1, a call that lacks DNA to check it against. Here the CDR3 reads CASSAERYRSGVKGNEQFF.